Included here is one TCR beta chain sequence, with context. The data were taken from a study of OX40 agonist ivuxolimab in advanced cancers. Assay used: immunoSEQ multiplex PCR; TCRdb lists only in-frame clones, some missing. The sample carries approximately 67,000 clones, about 85% recorded once. Patients had blood sampled at baseline and again on cycle 4 day 1 and cycle 7 day 1. This CDR3 region has 12 residues. Germline CDR1 and CDR2: SGDLS and YYNGEE. The ends were cut back, 3 bases at V and 13 bases at J, with 14 bases in the middle. This sample comprised CD4+ or CD8+ T cells sorted from blood, obtained in a trial of the OX40 agonist ivuxolimab. The origin of this receptor is an adult with an advanced solid tumor such as melanoma, head and neck, liver or kidney cancer. The V call is TRBV9, the J call TRBJ2-1; D uncertain. CDR3 amino acids: CASSADDGFQFF. The CDR3 nucleotides read TGTGCCAGCAGCGCCGACGATGGGTTCCAGTTCTTC.